Reported below is one T cell receptor beta chain. This specimen comes from a study of CD8+ T cells in alopecia areata. RNA extraction and reverse transcription yielded cDNA as sequencing template. The protocol was immunoSEQ multiplex PCR, while the TCRdb copy is restricted to in-frame clones and leaves out a portion. The sample lists more than 95,000 clones, 41% occurring once. The germline V and J ends were trimmed by 5 bases and 6 bases, with 11 bases remaining between them. The CDR3 contains 11 residues. The germline V gene encodes CDR1 SQVTM and CDR2 ANQGSEA. Specimens obtained from alopecia areata patients comprised lesional scalp punch biopsies and peripheral blood.

The gene calls are TRBV29-1 and TRBJ2-7, with D tentatively TRBD2 (5 bases). This TCR was sampled from a human donor with alopecia areata. The sequenced material came from CD4+ T cells sorted from blood. As DNA, the CDR3 is TGCAGCGTTCGGGGTCTGGGCGAGCAGTACTTC. Amino acid sequence: CSVRGLGEQYF.